The 11 T cell receptor beta chains listed next were all sequenced from one sample in a study of T cell repertoires in cytomegalovirus infection. Their antigen targets remain unknown. TCRdb fed the reads into MiXCR, producing one record per CDR3 protein. Of 750,000 to 900,000 distinct CDR3 sequences in the sample, roughly 29% were seen once. Source: cultured CD8+ T cells from PBMCs, taken from culture after CMV antigen stimulation. These receptor sequences come from a human donor in good health (CMV status not recorded). Some clones in this sample may be carry-over from other donors' samples.

This chain connects TRBV28 to TRBJ1-4, with 8 bases matching TRBD1. CDR1 MDHEN and CDR2 SYDVKM come from the germline V gene. V lost 5 bases to trimming and J lost 4 bases; unmatched junction nucleotides: 3. The CDR3 has 14 amino acids. CDR3 coding DNA: TGTGCCAGCAGTCTTGACAGGGGTAATGAAAAACTGTTTTTT. Protein sequence: CASSLDRGNEKLFF. The variable domain in full, completed from reference TRBV28 and TRBJ1-4, reads DVKVTQSSRYLVKRTGEKVFLECVQDMDHENMFWYRQDPGLGLRLIYFSYDVKMKEKGDIPEGYSVSREKKERFSLILESASTNQTSMYLCASSLDRGNEKLFFGSGTQLSVL.

The V and J genes are TRBV25-1 and TRBJ2-2; 8 positions agree with TRBD1. V shed 3 bases, J shed 0 bases, and the junction held 9 bases outside the gene matches. This CDR3 has 18 residues. Germline CDR1 MGHDK, CDR2 SYGVNS. CDR3 DNA sequence: TGTGCCAGCAGTGACCCCCGGACAGGGCCCGCGAACACCGGGGAGCTGTTTTTT. It yields the protein CASSDPRTGPANTGELFF. Filled out from reference TRBV25-1 and TRBJ2-2, the complete variable domain reads EADIYQTPRYLVIGTGKKITLECSQTMGHDKMYWYQQDPGMELHLIHYSYGVNSTEKGDLSSESTVSRIRTEHFPLTLESARPSHTSQYLCASSDPRTGPANTGELFFGEGSRLTVL.

The chain links TRBV7-9 to TRBJ2-3, with 7 nucleotides matching TRBD2. V lost 5 bases to trimming and J lost 4 bases; unmatched junction nucleotides: 9. Germline CDR1 is SEHNR and CDR2 is FQNEAQ (reference sequence). CDR3 size: 15 residues. CDR3 sequence reads: CASSRTRLGADTQYF. CDR3 bases: TGTGCCAGCAGCCGGACTAGGCTTGGGGCAGATACGCAGTATTTT.

This clonotype appeared a few times. V usage is TRBV27 and J usage is TRBJ2-1; D gene ambiguous. V lost 8 bases, J lost 5 bases, and 7 bases lay in between. Germline CDR1 is MNHEY and CDR2 is SMNVEV (reference sequence). The CDR3 covers 11 residues. The CDR3 nucleotides are TGTGCCAGCTATAAAAACAATGAGCAGTTCTTC. Translating gives CASYKNNEQFF.

V and J are TRBV4-1 and TRBJ1-1; 9 bases fit TRBD1. Germline CDR1 and CDR2: MGHRA and YSYEKL. The CDR3 has 15 amino acids. Germline trimming cut 3 bases from V and 1 base from J; bases unmatched to any gene: 3. As DNA, the CDR3 is TGCGCCAGCAGCCACCCGACAGGGGGGAACACTGAAGCTTTCTTT. Its protein product is CASSHPTGGNTEAFF.

This chain uses TRBV27 with TRBJ2-1; 8 positions agree with TRBD2. V lost 8 bases and J lost 2; bases outside the gene matches: 5. Germline loops: CDR1 MNHEY, CDR2 SMNVEV (reference sequence). The CDR3 covers 14 residues. The CDR3 is CASGRGGPYNEQFF. CDR3 DNA sequence: TGTGCCAGCGGACGGGGGGGGCCCTACAATGAGCAGTTCTTC.

The chain links TRBV28 to TRBJ2-7; D gene ambiguous. Germline V gene sequence: CDR1 MDHEN, CDR2 SYDVKM. The CDR3 sequence is 13 residues long. Trimming cost V 3 bases and J 3 bases, with 9 bases left between them. CDR3 DNA: TGTGCCAGCAGTTTGGGCGGAGACTACGAGCAGTACGTC. Residues: CASSLGGDYEQYV.

This clonotype appeared a few times. This chain links TRBV6-2 or TRBV6-3 with TRBJ2-4; TRBD1 agrees at 8 bases. The germline V gene has CDR1 MNHEY and CDR2 SVGEGT. CDR3 length equals 17 residues. Germline trimming cut 4 bases from V and 0 bases from J; bases unmatched to any gene: 8. The CDR3 reads CASSFLRTGLAKNIQYF. The CDR3, as DNA: TGTGCCAGCAGTTTTCTGCGGACAGGGTTAGCCAAAAACATTCAGTACTTC.

This clonotype occurred a few times. The genes are TRBV7-9 and TRBJ2-5, with 7 nucleotides matching TRBD1. The CDR3 runs to 15 residues. Germline V gene lookup returns CDR1 SEHNR and CDR2 FQNEAQ (reference sequence). V trimming: 7 bases; J trimming: 3 bases; junction bases outside the gene matches: 11. In DNA, the CDR3 is TGTGCCAGCATTCCCCGCTCCGGGACAGAAGAGACCCAGTACTTC. The encoded protein is CASIPRSGTEETQYF.

This clonotype was seen more than once but under ten times. The V and J genes are TRBV7-9 and TRBJ2-3; perhaps TRBD2 as D (5 bases). Trimming shortened V by 6 bases and J by 0 bases, and 13 bases separated the two germline ends. The CDR3 has 15 residues. Germline assignment: CDR1 SEHNR and CDR2 FQNEAQ (reference sequence). The CDR3: CASSFPGISTDTQYF. The CDR3 DNA follows: TGTGCCAGCAGTTTCCCGGGAATTAGCACAGATACGCAGTATTTT.

The gene calls are TRBV3-1 and TRBJ2-7, with D tentatively TRBD1 (5 bases). Per the germline V gene, CDR1 is LGHDT and CDR2 is YNNKEL (reference sequence). The ends were cut back, 0 bases at V and 3 bases at J, with 24 bases in the middle. CDR3 length: 19 amino acids. CDR3 region: CASSQDQRGWGGRNYEQYV. The CDR3 bases are TGTGCCAGCAGCCAAGATCAAAGGGGCTGGGGTGGCCGAAACTACGAGCAGTACGTC.